This T cell receptor (beta chain) derives from a study of blood T cell repertoires in COVID-19. On the study more broadly: PBMCs, B-cell-depleted T cells, or T cells provided the cDNA or gDNA that made up the material.

Source study methods: Estimation of nucleated cell counts was performed using reference gene primer amplification. The protocol was immunoSEQ multiplex PCR, while the TCRdb copy is restricted to in-frame clones and leaves out a portion. D and trimming were read from the DNA, whereas the V and J calls and clone size are those reported in that table. The sample lists 130,000 to 150,000 clones; around 82% were seen once. The CDR3 is made up of 15 amino acids. Trimming cost V 3 bases and J 7 bases; bases outside gene matches: 9. CDR1 and CDR2 from the germline V gene are LNHDA and SQIVND (reference sequence).

What was sequenced was peripheral blood. The genes are TRBV19 and TRBJ2-7; 10 nucleotides align to TRBD1. This receptor was obtained from a human donor with acute or convalescent COVID-19. The donor label of this sample is uncertain. The CDR3: CASSIRDRGSREQYF. The CDR3 bases are TGTGCCAGTAGTATCCGGGACAGGGGATCAAGGGAGCAGTACTTC.